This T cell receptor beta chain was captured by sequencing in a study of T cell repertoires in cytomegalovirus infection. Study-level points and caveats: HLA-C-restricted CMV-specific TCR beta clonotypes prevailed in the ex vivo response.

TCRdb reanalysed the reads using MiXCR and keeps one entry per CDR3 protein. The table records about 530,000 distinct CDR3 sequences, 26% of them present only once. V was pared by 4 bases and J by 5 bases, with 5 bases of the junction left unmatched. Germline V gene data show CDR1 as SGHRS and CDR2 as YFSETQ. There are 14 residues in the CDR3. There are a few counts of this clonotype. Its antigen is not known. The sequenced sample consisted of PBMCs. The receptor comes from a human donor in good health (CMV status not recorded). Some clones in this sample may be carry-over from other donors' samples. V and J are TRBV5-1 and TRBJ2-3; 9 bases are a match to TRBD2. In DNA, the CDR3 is TGCGCCAGCAGCCTCAGGACTAGCGAAGATACGCAGTATTTT. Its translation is CASSLRTSEDTQYF.